This TCR beta chain was sequenced for a study of liver allograft versus peripheral blood T cells. Background on the study: T cell receptor repertoires in transplanted livers were compared with those in recipients' peripheral blood.

In this sample, this clonotype turned up many times. MiXCR was run by TCRdb on the reads, yielding one entry per CDR3 protein. This table has 15,000 or so distinct CDR3 sequences, around 20% appearing once. V lost 5 bases to trimming and J lost 5 bases; unmatched junction nucleotides: 6. Germline loops: CDR1 LNHDA, CDR2 SQIVND (reference sequence). The CDR3 consists of 14 residues. This clonotype originated in a human patient who had a liver transplant. These T cells may partly come from the graft donor. V gene TRBV19 combines with J gene TRBJ1-5, with 7 bases matching TRBD1. The CDR3 reads CASSAGQKYQPQHF. The CDR3 nucleotides are TGTGCCAGTAGTGCGGGACAGAAGTATCAGCCCCAGCATTTT. The complete variable domain, with remaining parts taken from reference TRBV19 and TRBJ1-5, reads DGGITQSPKYLFRKEGQNVTLSCEQNLNHDAMYWYRQDPGQGLRLIYYSQIVNDFQKGDIAEGYSVSREKKESFPLTVTSAQKNPTAFYLCASSAGQKYQPQHFGDGTRLSIL.